The rows below give T cell receptor beta chains drawn from one sample of a study of identical twins. Each CDR3 protein is one row after TCRdb ran MiXCR on the 5' RACE reads. The sample contains hundreds of thousands of distinct CDR3 sequences, around 7.5% of which appear only once. These data are also associated with another study on yellow fever vaccine responses in identical twins.

The specimen sequenced was PBMCs. These receptors were collected from a woman between 18 and 29 years old in good health. Each CDR3 is given with its conserved first and last residue.

v_gene	len	CDR3aa
TRBV5-1	15	CASSLSQNSGNTIYF
TRBV3-1	15	CASSQDMGGAGTQYF
TRBV12-3/TRBV12-4	13	CASSLRGGYGYTF
TRBV6-1	14	CASRKTGNTGELFF
TRBV7-6	15	CASSLVTLRTDTQYF
TRBV7-9	12	CASSLIRKEQFF
TRBV11-2	14	CASSSSQGGSEQFF
TRBV7-6	14	CASSLGGGWDEQFF
TRBV3-1	18	CASSPATRRGALNTEAFF
TRBV12-3/TRBV12-4	12	CASRVDNSPLHF
TRBV24-1	14	CATSDTYPYNEQFF
TRBV5-1	12	CASSSTGLSQFF